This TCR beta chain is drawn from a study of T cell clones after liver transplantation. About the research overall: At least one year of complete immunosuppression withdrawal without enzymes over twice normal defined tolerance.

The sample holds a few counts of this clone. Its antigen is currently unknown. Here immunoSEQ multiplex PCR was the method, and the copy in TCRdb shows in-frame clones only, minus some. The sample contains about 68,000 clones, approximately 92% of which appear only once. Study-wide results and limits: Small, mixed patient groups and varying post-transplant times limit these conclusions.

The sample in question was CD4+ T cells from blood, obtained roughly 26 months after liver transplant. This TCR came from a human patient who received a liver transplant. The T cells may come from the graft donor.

In nucleotides, the CDR3 is TGTGCCAGCCGGGCGAATAGCAATCAGCCCCAGCATTTT. It encodes CASRANSNQPQHF. V is TRBV28 and J is TRBJ1-5; D gene unclear. Germline V lookup: CDR1 MDHEN, CDR2 SYDVKM. The V end lost 8 bases, the J end lost 0 bases, and 8 bases lay between the germline ends. This CDR3 is built from 13 residues.